This passage covers 6 T cell receptor beta chains from one sample sequenced in a study of glioma-infiltrating T cells (dated by TCRdb to 2016 to 2018). TCRdb names Illumina MiSeq as the instrument used. The iRepertoire nested amplicon-rescue multiplex PCR (arm-PCR) platform was used to amplify TCR alpha and beta CDR3 regions from RNA. TCRdb reprocessed the public reads (quality trimming at Q25 with fastp, clone calling with MiXCR) and kept in-frame beta chains. CDR3 protein duplicates are merged, each entry listing the most common genes and DNA. A total of around 93,000 distinct CDR3 sequences appear in this sample, approximately 42% of them only once. The ten largest account for about two fifths of the sample. Material: glioma tissue, nonneoplastic brain tissue, or PBMCs (not recorded which). The receptors derive from a human donor with low-grade glioma or glioblastoma, undergoing nonglioma brain surgery, or in good health (not recorded which).

Regarding this clonotype: The junction departs from germline at one end; a sequencing error may be responsible. The V gene is TRBV4-1, the J gene TRBJ2-1; TRBD2 aligns across 8 bases. CDR1 MGHRA and CDR2 YSYEKL come from the germline V gene. The CDR3 consists of 15 residues. CDR3 in DNA: TGCGCTAGCAGCCAAGTGGGAATTAGCGGGGATGAGCAGTTCTTC. It is translated as CASSQVGISGDEQFF.

This clonotype was detected many times. The rearrangement joins TRBV29-1 to TRBJ2-7, with 12 bases aligning to TRBD1. The CDR3 length is 15 residues. With V trimmed by 0 bases and J by 3 bases, 3 bases remained unmatched. CDR1 and CDR2 from the germline V gene are SQVTM and ANQGSEA. CDR3 nucleotides: TGCAGCGTTGAAGATGGGACAGGGGGCAACTACGAGCAGTACTTC. Its protein product is CSVEDGTGGNYEQYF.

In regard to this clonotype: A much larger clone is a single base away; this may be a read error. Without the conserved terminal phenylalanine or tryptophan, this CDR3 likely stems from a read error. The rearrangement joins TRBV2 to TRBJ2-3; D is undetermined. The germline V gene has CDR1 SNHLY and CDR2 FYNNEI. Trimming removed 6 bases at V and 2 bases at J, with 12 bases between. The CDR3 has 14 residues. The CDR3 bases are TGTGCCAGCAGAAGGACGGAGTTCACAGATACGCAGTATATT. Its translation: CASRRTEFTDTQYI.

This clonotype was detected many times. In DNA form, the CDR3 reads TGTGCCAGCAGCTTAGTTGGAAGCTCTGGAAACACCATATATTTT. Translated: CASSLVGSSGNTIYF. This chain joins TRBV7-2 and TRBJ1-3; D is uncertain. The CDR3 has 15 amino acids. V was shortened by 1 base and J by 0 bases, with 7 bases between the two germline ends. CDR1 is SGHTA and CDR2 is FQGNSA in the germline V gene.

The table lists this clonotype with many counts. The V gene is TRBV12-3 or TRBV12-4, the J gene TRBJ2-2; D unclear. CDR3 size: 15 residues. V gave up 5 bases and J gave up 5 bases, with 15 bases separating them. DNA of the CDR3: TGTGCCAGCAGTCTCGGACCTCCCGGGACCGGGGAGCTGTTTTTT. Its protein is CASSLGPPGTGELFF.

A word on this clonotype: The junction does not match germline at one end; this may be a read error. The chain couples TRBV27 to TRBJ2-7, with TRBD1 identical over 10 bases. The CDR3 loop spans 15 amino acids. Germline V CDR1 and CDR2: MNHEY, SMNVEV (reference sequence). The CDR3, as DNA: TGTGCCAACAGTTTAGGGGACAGGGGTCAAGAGACCAAGTACTTC. Amino acids: CANSLGDRGQETKYF.